This T cell receptor (beta chain) was captured by sequencing in a study of blood T cell repertoires in COVID-19. Study-wide context: Specimens from acute and convalescent COVID-19 originated in the United States, Italy and Spain.

Trimming pared 4 bases from V and 2 bases from J, leaving 13 bases between. CDR3 size: 16 residues. The germline gives CDR1 SGDLS, CDR2 YYNGEE. Produced via immunoSEQ multiplex PCR; TCRdb's table is partial and in-frame only. The sample gives around 100,000 clones, around nine tenths of which show up once; roughly 4% is in the top ten. V usage is TRBV9 and J usage is TRBJ2-6, with TRBD2 as a possible D gene (5 bases). This sequence originates from a middle-aged man with acute or convalescent COVID-19. Sequencing input: peripheral blood. The DNA for the CDR3 is TGTGCCAGCAGCAGAGAACGGGGAGCTGGGGCCAACGTCCTGACTTTC. Amino acids: CASSRERGAGANVLTF. Full variable domain (outside the CDR3, taken from reference TRBV9 and TRBJ2-6): DSGVTQTPKHLITATGQRVTLRCSPRSGDLSVYWYQQSLDQGLQFLIQYYNGEERAKGNILERFSAQQFPDLHSELNLSSLELGDSALYFCASSRERGAGANVLTFGAGSRLTVL.